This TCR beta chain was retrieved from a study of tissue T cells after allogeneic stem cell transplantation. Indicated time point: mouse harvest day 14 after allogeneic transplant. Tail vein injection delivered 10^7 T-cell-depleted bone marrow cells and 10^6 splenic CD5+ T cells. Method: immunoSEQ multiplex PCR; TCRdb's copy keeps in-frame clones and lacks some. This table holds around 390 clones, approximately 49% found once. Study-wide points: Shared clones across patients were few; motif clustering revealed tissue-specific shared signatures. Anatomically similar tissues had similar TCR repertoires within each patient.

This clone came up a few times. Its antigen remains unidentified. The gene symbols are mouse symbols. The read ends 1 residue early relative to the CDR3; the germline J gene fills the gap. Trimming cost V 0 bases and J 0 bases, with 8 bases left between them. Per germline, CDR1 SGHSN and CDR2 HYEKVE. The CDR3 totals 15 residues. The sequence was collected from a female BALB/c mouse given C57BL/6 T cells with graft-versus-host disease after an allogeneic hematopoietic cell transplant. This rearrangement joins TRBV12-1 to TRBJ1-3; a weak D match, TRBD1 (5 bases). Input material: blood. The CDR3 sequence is CASSLFRDSGNTLYF. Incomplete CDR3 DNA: TGTGCCAGCTCTCTCTTCAGGGATTCTGGAAATACGCTCTAT.